The next 16 T cell receptor beta chains were all read from a single sample in a study of T cell repertoires in cytomegalovirus infection. No antigen has been identified for these receptors. From the reads, TCRdb called clonotypes with MiXCR, one entry per CDR3 protein. The sample shows around 130,000 distinct CDR3 sequences, about 24% of them seen only once. The sample taken for sequencing was PBMCs, sequenced either directly or after in vitro stimulation (not recorded which). The receptors come from a human donor in good health (CMV status not recorded). Some clones in this sample may be carry-over from other donors' samples.

The table lists this clonotype with a few counts. V usage is TRBV20-1 and J usage is TRBJ2-1; D uncertain. CDR1 and CDR2 (germline): DFQATT, SNEGSKA (reference sequence). V dropped 6 bases and J dropped 1 base, with 13 bases sitting between them. The length of the CDR3 is 14 residues. Here the CDR3 reads CSAQWSLSYNEQFF. Written as DNA, the CDR3 is TGCAGTGCCCAGTGGAGCCTATCCTACAATGAGCAGTTCTTC.

This clonotype was counted at least ten times. The CDR3 nucleotides are TGTGCCAGCAGTTCGTCGACACCGACCTACGAGCAGTACTTC. It yields the protein CASSSSTPTYEQYF. This sequence joins TRBV12-3 or TRBV12-4 and TRBJ2-7; D unresolved. V dropped 4 bases and J dropped 2 bases, with 12 bases sitting between them. The CDR3 length is 14 residues.

The CDR3 coding sequence is TGCGCCAGCAGCCAAGGTGCCTCACCCCTCCACTTT. It specifies CASSQGASPLHF. V usage is TRBV4-1 and J usage is TRBJ1-6, with D unresolved. Germline CDR1 MGHRA, CDR2 YSYEKL. This CDR3 contains 12 residues. V was trimmed by 1 base and J by 10 bases, leaving 5 bases between them.

This clonotype was counted ten times or more. This chain joins TRBV5-5 and TRBJ2-1; possibly TRBD2 for D (6 bases). Germline V gives CDR1 SGHKS, CDR2 YYEKEE (reference sequence). The ends were cut back, 3 bases at V and 2 bases at J, with 24 bases in the middle. The CDR3 runs 19 residues. CDR3 in amino acids: CASSSNSHPLALAYNEQFF. CDR3 nucleotide sequence: TGTGCCAGCAGCTCCAATTCCCATCCCCTAGCGTTGGCCTACAATGAGCAGTTCTTC. Full variable domain (outside the CDR3, taken from reference TRBV5-5 and TRBJ2-1): DAGVTQSPTHLIKTRGQQVTLRCSPISGHKSVSWYQQVLGQGPQFIFQYYEKEERGRGNFPDRFSARQFPNYSSELNVNALLLGDSALYLCASSSNSHPLALAYNEQFFGPGTRLTVL.

The CDR3 is CASSYGGQIIYGYTF. In DNA form, the CDR3 reads TGTGCCAGCAGTTACGGCGGGCAGATCATCTATGGCTACACCTTC. The rearrangement links TRBV6-8 to TRBJ1-2; D unclear. The CDR3 has 15 amino acids. The germline V gene has CDR1 MNHGY and CDR2 SAAAGT. V lost 2 bases and J 4 bases, leaving 14 bases between the germline ends.

This chain links TRBV27 with TRBJ2-5; 9 bases are shared with TRBD2. Trimming removed 4 bases from V and 4 bases from J; junction bases left unmatched: 7. From germline, CDR1 is MNHEY and CDR2 SMNVEV (reference sequence). The CDR3 covers 15 residues. CDR3 DNA sequence: TGTGCCAGCAGTTCTTTGCGGGAGGGTCGAGAGACCCAGTACTTC. It yields the protein CASSSLREGRETQYF.

The chain employs TRBV5-1 and TRBJ2-1, with TRBD2 matching over 13 bases. CDR3 length: 14 amino acids. CDR1 SGHRS and CDR2 YFSETQ come from the germline V gene. Trimming removed 4 bases from V and 12 bases from J; junction bases left unmatched: 7. In DNA form, the CDR3 reads TGCGCCAGCAGCGTAGGACTAGCGGGAGTATCGCAGTTCTTC. Protein: CASSVGLAGVSQFF.

The chain employs TRBV6-5 and TRBJ2-5, with D perhaps assigned TRBD1 or TRBD2 (6 bases each). The CDR3 covers 16 residues. The germline V gene has CDR1 MNHEY and CDR2 SVGAGI. Trimming took 0 bases from V and 4 from J, leaving 15 bases between them. The CDR3 DNA follows: TGTGCCAGCAGTTACTCGCTCAGGGGACTGGGAGAGACCCAGTACTTC. Translated, it gives CASSYSLRGLGETQYF.

The J gene is TRBJ1-2, the V gene TRBV7-6, with unresolved D. The V gene's germline CDR1 is SGHVS and CDR2 FNYEAQ. Between the trimmed V and J ends, which lost 1 base and 5 bases, there was a span of 14 bases. CDR3 length: 15 amino acids. The CDR3 DNA reads as TGTGCCAGCAGCTTAGTCCTGCAGACGCCTTATGGCTACACCTTC. Translated, it gives CASSLVLQTPYGYTF.

The table lists this clonotype with many counts. The chain recombines TRBV12-3 or TRBV12-4 with TRBJ1-2; D call uncertain. Trimming left V 5 bases short and J 4 bases short, with 17 bases between. The CDR3 spans 15 residues. CDR3 coding DNA: TGTGCCAGCAGTGACAAAGGGAGCTTGAGCTATGGCTACACCTTC. Its protein is CASSDKGSLSYGYTF.

This rearrangement joins TRBV19 to TRBJ2-1; unclear D gene. Germline CDR1 LNHDA, CDR2 SQIVND (reference sequence). The germline V and J ends were trimmed by 7 bases and 1 base, with 11 bases remaining between them. The CDR3 loop spans 14 amino acids. The CDR3: CASTFLGSYNEQFF. DNA of the CDR3: TGTGCCAGTACCTTTCTCGGGTCCTACAATGAGCAGTTCTTC.

The gene calls are TRBV7-2 and TRBJ2-7, with D perhaps matching TRBD1 (6 bases). V was shortened by 4 bases and J by 6 bases, with 13 bases between the two germline ends. CDR1 SGHTA and CDR2 FQGNSA come from the germline V gene. The CDR3 spans 13 residues. The CDR3 is CASSSTTGSEQYF. In DNA form, the CDR3 reads TGTGCCAGCAGCTCTACTACAGGGTCCGAGCAGTACTTC.

This clonotype has a handful of counts. CDR3 sequence: CASSPKNSGANVLTF. For the CDR3, the DNA is TGTGCCAGCAGCCCGAAAAACTCTGGGGCCAACGTCCTGACTTTC. V usage is TRBV7-3 and J usage is TRBJ2-6; D not resolved. Germline values: CDR1 SGHTA, CDR2 FQGTGA. Trimming took off 5 bases at V and 0 bases at J, with 8 bases between the two ends. The CDR3 extends over 15 amino acids.

The rearrangement joins TRBV3-1 to TRBJ2-1; D is undetermined. The V gene's germline CDR1 is LGHDT and CDR2 YNNKEL (reference sequence). Trimming removed 0 bases from V and 2 bases from J, with 11 bases in between. The CDR3 length is 16 residues. CDR3 loop: CASSQEDLVTYNEQFF. Written as DNA, the CDR3 is TGTGCCAGCAGCCAAGAGGATCTAGTTACCTACAATGAGCAGTTCTTC.

This clonotype appeared many times. CDR3 coding DNA: TGTGCCAGCAGCTTACAGGGGGCGCGTGGGGAGCTGTTTTTT. This sequence encodes CASSLQGARGELFF. The chain recombines TRBV7-2 with TRBJ2-2; TRBD1 matches 8 bases. Germline V gene data show CDR1 as SGHTA and CDR2 as FQGNSA. Losses at the gene ends were 2 bases for V and 8 bases for J; bases not matched to a gene: 4. The CDR3 has 14 residues.

This clonotype was seen a few times. V and J are TRBV4-2 and TRBJ2-2, with D uncertain. This CDR3 is built from 15 residues. Germline V gene lookup returns CDR1 LGHNA and CDR2 YNFKEQ. V lost 0 bases and J lost 6, with 11 bases in between. CDR3 loop: CASSQEVTWPGELFF. The DNA for the CDR3 is TGTGCCAGCAGCCAAGAGGTCACTTGGCCCGGGGAGCTGTTTTTT.